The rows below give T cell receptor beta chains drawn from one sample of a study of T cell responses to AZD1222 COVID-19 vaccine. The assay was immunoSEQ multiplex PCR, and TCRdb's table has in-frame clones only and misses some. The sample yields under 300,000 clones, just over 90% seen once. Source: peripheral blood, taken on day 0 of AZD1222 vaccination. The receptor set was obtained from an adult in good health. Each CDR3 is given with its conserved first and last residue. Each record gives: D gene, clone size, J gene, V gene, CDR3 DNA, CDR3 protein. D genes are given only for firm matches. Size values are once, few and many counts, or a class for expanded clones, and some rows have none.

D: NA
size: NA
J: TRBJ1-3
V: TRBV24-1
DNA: TGTGCCACCAGTGACCGACCGAGCTTTAGAAACACCATATATTTT
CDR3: CATSDRPSFRNTIYF

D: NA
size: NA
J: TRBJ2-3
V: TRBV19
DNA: TGTGCCAGTAGCCTAACACCCGCGGTTAGCGGCGATCGCACAGATACGCAGTATTTT
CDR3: CASSLTPAVSGDRTDTQYF

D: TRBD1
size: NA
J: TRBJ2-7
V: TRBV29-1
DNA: TGCAGCGTTCCCCCCTTCCCGGGACAGTCTTTCTACGAGCAGTACTTC
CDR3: CSVPPFPGQSFYEQYF

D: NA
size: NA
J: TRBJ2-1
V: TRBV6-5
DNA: TGTGCCAGCAGTTACGGCCCAGTGGCCTACAATGAGCAGTTCTTC
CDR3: CASSYGPVAYNEQFF

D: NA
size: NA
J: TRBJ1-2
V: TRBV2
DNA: TGTGCCAGCAGTGAATATGCAATGCGGGCTAACTATGGCTACACCTTC
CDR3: CASSEYAMRANYGYTF

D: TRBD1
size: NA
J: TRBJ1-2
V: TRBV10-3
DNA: TGTGCCATCAGGAGACAGGGCCAAGGAGGCTACACCTTC
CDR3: CAIRRQGQGGYTF

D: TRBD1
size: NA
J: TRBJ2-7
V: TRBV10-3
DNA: TGTGCCACAAACCAACACTCTACCTCCGGACAGGCCTACGAGCAGTACTTC
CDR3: CATNQHSTSGQAYEQYF

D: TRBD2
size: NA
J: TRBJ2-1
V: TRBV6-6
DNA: TGTGCCAGCAGAATTCGACTAGCGGGAGGGCCTGAGCAGTTCTTC
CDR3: CASRIRLAGGPEQFF

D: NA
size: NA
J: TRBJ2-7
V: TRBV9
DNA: TGTGCCAGCAGCTCCGACCCGACAGGCTACGAGCAGTACTTC
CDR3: CASSSDPTGYEQYF

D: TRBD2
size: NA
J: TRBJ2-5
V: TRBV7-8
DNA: TGTGCCAGCAGCCTTAGCGGGGGCCGTCAAGAGACCCAGTACTTC
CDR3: CASSLSGGRQETQYF

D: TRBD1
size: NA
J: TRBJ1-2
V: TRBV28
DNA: TGTGCCAGCAGTTCGACAGGGTTGGGATTTGACTATGGCTACACCTTC
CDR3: CASSSTGLGFDYGYTF

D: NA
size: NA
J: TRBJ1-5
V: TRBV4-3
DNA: TGCGCCAGCAGCCAAGATATTGGCAGGGGCTATAGCAATCAGCCCCAGCATTTT
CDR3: CASSQDIGRGYSNQPQHF

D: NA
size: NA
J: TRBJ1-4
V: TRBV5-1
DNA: TGCGCCAGCAGCTCCCCCCCGGGGACTACGACTAATAATGAAAAACTGTTTTTT
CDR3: CASSSPPGTTTNNEKLFF

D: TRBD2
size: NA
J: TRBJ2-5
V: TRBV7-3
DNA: TGTGCCAGCAGCCTTGGACTAGCGGGGATCCAAGAGACCCAGTACTTC
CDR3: CASSLGLAGIQETQYF

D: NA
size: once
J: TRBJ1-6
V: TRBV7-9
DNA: TGTGCCAGCAGCTTAGAGGCACAAGCATCCCTCCACTTT
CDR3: CASSLEAQASLHF

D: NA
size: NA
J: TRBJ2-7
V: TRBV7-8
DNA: TGTGCCAGCAGCTCCTCGGGGGTGGGTCGCGAGCAGTACTTC
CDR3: CASSSSGVGREQYF

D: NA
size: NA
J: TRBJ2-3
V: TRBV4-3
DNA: TGCGCCAGCAGCCAAGATTGGAGGGATACGCAGTATTTT
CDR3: CASSQDWRDTQYF

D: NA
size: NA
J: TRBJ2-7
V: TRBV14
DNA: TGTGCCAGCAGCCAAGGTGACTGGGCCTACGAGCAGTACTTC
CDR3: CASSQGDWAYEQYF

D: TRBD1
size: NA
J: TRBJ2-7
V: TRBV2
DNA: TGTGCCAGCAACGGACAGGGCTACGAGCAGTACTTC
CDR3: CASNGQGYEQYF

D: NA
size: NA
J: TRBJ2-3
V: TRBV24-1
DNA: TGTGCCACCAGTGACTCGAGAGCGCAATCGAACAGGGGCACAGATACGCAGTATTTT
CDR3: CATSDSRAQSNRGTDTQYF

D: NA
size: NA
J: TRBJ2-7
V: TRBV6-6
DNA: TGTGCCAGCAGTCAAGGACAGCGCTCCCACGAGCAGTACTTC
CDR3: CASSQGQRSHEQYF

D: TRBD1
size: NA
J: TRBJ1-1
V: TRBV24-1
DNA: TGTGCCACCAGTGACGGGGTCGGGACAGTCAGCTTT
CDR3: CATSDGVGTVSF

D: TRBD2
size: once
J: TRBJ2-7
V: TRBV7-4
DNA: TGTGCCAGCAGCTACTGTACTAGCGCCCTTCGGAAAAGGGGCTACGAGCAGTACTTC
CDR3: CASSYCTSALRKRGYEQYF

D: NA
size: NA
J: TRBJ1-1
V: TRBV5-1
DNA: TGCGCCAGCAGCTTGTGGGGAGGGGACACTGAAGCTTTCTTT
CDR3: CASSLWGGDTEAFF

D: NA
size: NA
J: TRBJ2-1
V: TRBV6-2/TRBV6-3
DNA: TGTGCCAGCAGTTCACTTAGCGGATTCTCCTACAATGAGCAGTTCTTC
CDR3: CASSSLSGFSYNEQFF

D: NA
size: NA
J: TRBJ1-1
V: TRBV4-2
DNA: TGTGCCAGCAGCCAAGACGCGGGATTTGAAGCTTTCTTT
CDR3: CASSQDAGFEAFF

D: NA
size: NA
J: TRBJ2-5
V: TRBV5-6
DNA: TGTGCCAGCAGCACCCCCAAGGGTTCCCAAGAGACCCAGTACTTC
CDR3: CASSTPKGSQETQYF

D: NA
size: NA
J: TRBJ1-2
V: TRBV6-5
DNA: TGTGCCAGCAGTTACCGCACGGGACATGTCAACTATGGCTACACCTTC
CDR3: CASSYRTGHVNYGYTF

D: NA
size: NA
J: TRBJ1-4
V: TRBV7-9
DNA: TGTGCCAGCAGCTTGGGGGCAACTAATGAAAAACTGTTTTTT
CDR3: CASSLGATNEKLFF

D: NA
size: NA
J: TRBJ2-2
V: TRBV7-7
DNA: TGTGCCAGCGCAGGGACCGGGGAGCTGTTTTTT
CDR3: CASAGTGELFF

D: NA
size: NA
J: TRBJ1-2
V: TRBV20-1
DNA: TGCAGTGCCGTCGACGGCTACACCTTC
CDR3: CSAVDGYTF

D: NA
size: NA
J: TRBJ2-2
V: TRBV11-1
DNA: TGTGCCAGCAGCTTAGGGGGGACCGGGGAGCTGTTTTTT
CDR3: CASSLGGTGELFF

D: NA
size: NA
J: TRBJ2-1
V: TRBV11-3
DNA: TGTGCCAGCAGCTCCCGGGGTAGGCTCTCGGAGCAGTTCTTC
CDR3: CASSSRGRLSEQFF

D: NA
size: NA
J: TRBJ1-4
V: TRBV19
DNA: TGTGCCAGTAGCCCCGGGGGGACGACTAATGAAAAACTGTTTTTT
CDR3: CASSPGGTTNEKLFF

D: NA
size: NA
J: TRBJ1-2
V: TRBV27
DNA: TGTGCCAGTGCGCCCTGGGGCTTCTATGGCTACACCTTC
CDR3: CASAPWGFYGYTF

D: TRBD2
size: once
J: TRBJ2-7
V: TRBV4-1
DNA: TGCGCCAGCAGCCAAGGTGGCCAGCGGGACTACGAGCAGTACTTC
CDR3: CASSQGGQRDYEQYF

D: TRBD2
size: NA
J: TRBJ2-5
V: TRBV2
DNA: TGTGCCAGCAGCCGACTAGCGGGGTTTGAGGAGACCCAGTACTTC
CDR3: CASSRLAGFEETQYF

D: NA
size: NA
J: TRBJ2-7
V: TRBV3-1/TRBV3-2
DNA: TGTGCCAGCAGCCAAAGCCGGGGGCCCCCGGGGGAGCAGTACTTC
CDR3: CASSQSRGPPGEQYF

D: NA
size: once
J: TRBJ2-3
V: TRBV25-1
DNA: TGTGCCAGCAGTGAATCGGGGGCGGGGCTCACAGATACGCAGTATTTT
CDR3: CASSESGAGLTDTQYF

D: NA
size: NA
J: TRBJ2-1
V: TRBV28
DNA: TGTGCCAGCAGAAGTTTTCAGGGGGAGGGTTACAATGAGCAGTTCTTC
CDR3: CASRSFQGEGYNEQFF

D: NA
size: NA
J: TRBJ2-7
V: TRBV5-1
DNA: TGCGCCAGCAGCTTGGTGGTCGTAGGGCAGGGTTCCTACGAGCAGTACTTC
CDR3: CASSLVVVGQGSYEQYF

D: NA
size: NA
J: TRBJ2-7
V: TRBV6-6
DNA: TGTGCCAGCAGTTACTCGACAAAATACGAGCAGTACTTC
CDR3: CASSYSTKYEQYF

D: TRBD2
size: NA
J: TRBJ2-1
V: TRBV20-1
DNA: TGCAGTGCTTGTGGACTAGCGGGCTACAATGAGCAGTTCTTC
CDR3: CSACGLAGYNEQFF

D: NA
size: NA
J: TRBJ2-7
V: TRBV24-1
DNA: TGTGCCACCAGTGAGCCAGGGGCCTACGAGCAGTACTTC
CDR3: CATSEPGAYEQYF

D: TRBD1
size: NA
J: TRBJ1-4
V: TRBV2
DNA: TGTGCCAGCAGACCACCGACAGGGAAAAGCGAAAAACTGTTTTTT
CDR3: CASRPPTGKSEKLFF

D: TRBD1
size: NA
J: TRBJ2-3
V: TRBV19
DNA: TGTGCCAGTAGTACGACAGGGGGCGCGGCAGATACGCAGTATTTT
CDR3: CASSTTGGAADTQYF

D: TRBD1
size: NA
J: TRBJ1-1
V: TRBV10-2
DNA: TGCGCCAGCAGTGACTACAGGGGTAGCACTGAAGCTTTCTTT
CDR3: CASSDYRGSTEAFF

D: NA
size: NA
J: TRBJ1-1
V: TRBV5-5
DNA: TGTGCCAGCAGCTTGAGGGCCCTACCAGGAATGAACACTGAAGCTTTCTTT
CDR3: CASSLRALPGMNTEAFF

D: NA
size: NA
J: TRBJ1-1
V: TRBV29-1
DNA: TGCAGCCCGACATGTCCAAAGAACACTGAAGCTTTCTTT
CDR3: CSPTCPKNTEAFF

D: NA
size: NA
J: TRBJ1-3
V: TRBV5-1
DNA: TGCGCCAGCAGCCCAGGGACTGCTGGAAACACCATATATTTT
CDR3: CASSPGTAGNTIYF

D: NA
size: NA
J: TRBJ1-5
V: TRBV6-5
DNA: TGTGCCAGCAGACCTCGGTCCGGCGGATATCAGCCCCAGCATTTT
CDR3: CASRPRSGGYQPQHF

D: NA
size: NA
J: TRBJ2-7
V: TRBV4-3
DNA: TGCGCCAGCAGCCAAGATGGGCAGAGCTCCTACGAGCAGTACTTC
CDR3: CASSQDGQSSYEQYF